Listed below are T cell receptor beta chains from one sample, sequenced in a study of T cells in localized non-small cell lung cancer. Using immunoSEQ multiplex PCR, the repertoire was profiled, and TCRdb retains in-frame clones only, with some absent. Here the sample spans under 3,000 clones, 26% being singletons. The input for sequencing was lung tumor tissue, taken before any cancer treatment. The receptor set was obtained from a female donor older than 55 with stage I lung adenocarcinoma. CDR3s leave out the opening cysteine and the closing phenylalanine or tryptophan. Fields, in order: CDR3 protein, D gene, J gene, V gene. D genes are given only for firm matches.

CDR3: ASSDSQGYGYT
D: NA
J: TRBJ1-2
V: TRBV9

CDR3: ASSRGGETQY
D: NA
J: TRBJ2-5
V: TRBV10-1

CDR3: ASKGADQLNSPLH
D: TRBD1
J: TRBJ1-6
V: TRBV11-3

CDR3: ASSQRQASETQY
D: NA
J: TRBJ2-5
V: TRBV4-1

CDR3: SVGTSRSSYNEQF
D: NA
J: TRBJ2-1
V: TRBV29-1

CDR3: SVEVVRGQGSLEAF
D: NA
J: TRBJ1-1
V: TRBV29-1

CDR3: ASTGRDNQNIQY
D: TRBD2
J: TRBJ2-4
V: TRBV19

CDR3: ASSRGAGLSNQPQH
D: NA
J: TRBJ1-5
V: TRBV18

CDR3: ASTHSRRGPVYGYT
D: NA
J: TRBJ1-2
V: TRBV19

CDR3: ASSPGQGNEKLF
D: TRBD1
J: TRBJ1-4
V: TRBV11-3

CDR3: ASRVPEANYGYT
D: NA
J: TRBJ1-2
V: TRBV28

CDR3: ASSTRQGISNQPQH
D: TRBD1
J: TRBJ1-5
V: TRBV11-3

CDR3: ASSLNWGNTEAF
D: NA
J: TRBJ1-1
V: TRBV9

CDR3: AWSQGSYNSPLH
D: NA
J: TRBJ1-6
V: TRBV30

CDR3: ASRQGLYEQF
D: NA
J: TRBJ2-1
V: TRBV25-1

CDR3: AAEGRSSDGYT
D: NA
J: TRBJ1-2
V: TRBV28

CDR3: ASSLEAGGSNQPQH
D: NA
J: TRBJ1-5
V: TRBV11-3

CDR3: ASSSGTASTDTQY
D: TRBD1
J: TRBJ2-3
V: TRBV6-8

CDR3: ASSLAAGPSSYEQY
D: NA
J: TRBJ2-7
V: TRBV5-1

CDR3: ASSNRGMYGYT
D: TRBD1
J: TRBJ1-2
V: TRBV6-8

CDR3: ASAGVGGQETQY
D: TRBD2
J: TRBJ2-5
V: TRBV12-5

CDR3: ASRQGNQPQH
D: NA
J: TRBJ1-5
V: TRBV6-8

CDR3: ASSQRDGGLWANVLT
D: NA
J: TRBJ2-6
V: TRBV23-1

CDR3: ASSYPGVGQPQH
D: NA
J: TRBJ1-5
V: TRBV6-8

CDR3: ASSEDTRGPPWNYGYT
D: TRBD1
J: TRBJ1-2
V: TRBV6-1

CDR3: ASSQPRTGGTEAF
D: TRBD1
J: TRBJ1-1
V: TRBV11-3

CDR3: ASSERTSGIYEQY
D: TRBD2
J: TRBJ2-7
V: TRBV10-2

CDR3: ASGQVLNTEAF
D: TRBD1
J: TRBJ1-1
V: TRBV19

CDR3: ASSVLAGANTGELF
D: TRBD2
J: TRBJ2-2
V: TRBV9

CDR3: ATMGLAGTNEQF
D: TRBD2
J: TRBJ2-1
V: TRBV15

CDR3: AWRDKAGPEAF
D: NA
J: TRBJ1-1
V: TRBV30

CDR3: SVVAGYNEQF
D: NA
J: TRBJ2-1
V: TRBV29-1

CDR3: ASSLQGWSYEQY
D: NA
J: TRBJ2-7
V: TRBV11-3

CDR3: ASSFEGARGNTIY
D: TRBD1
J: TRBJ1-3
V: TRBV11-3

CDR3: ASSPSGGSGAYGYT
D: NA
J: TRBJ1-2
V: TRBV28

CDR3: ASSLGTFTDTQY
D: NA
J: TRBJ2-3
V: TRBV4-1

CDR3: ASSLDSGMLNEQF
D: TRBD2
J: TRBJ2-1
V: TRBV11-3

CDR3: ASSVVPYGYT
D: NA
J: TRBJ1-2
V: TRBV9

CDR3: ATSREKTGVAAGELF
D: NA
J: TRBJ2-2
V: TRBV15